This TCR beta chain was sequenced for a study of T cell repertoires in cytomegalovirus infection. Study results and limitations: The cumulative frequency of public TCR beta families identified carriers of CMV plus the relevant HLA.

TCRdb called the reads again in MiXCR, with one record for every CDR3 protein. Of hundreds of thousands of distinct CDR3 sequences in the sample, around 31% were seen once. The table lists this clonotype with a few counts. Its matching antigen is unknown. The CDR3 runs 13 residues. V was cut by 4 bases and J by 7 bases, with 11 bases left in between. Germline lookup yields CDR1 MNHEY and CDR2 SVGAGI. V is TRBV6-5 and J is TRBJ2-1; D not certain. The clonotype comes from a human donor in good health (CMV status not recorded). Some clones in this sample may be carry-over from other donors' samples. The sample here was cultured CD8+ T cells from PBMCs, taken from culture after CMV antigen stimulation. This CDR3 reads CASSLDFWNEQFF. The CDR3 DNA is TGTGCCAGCAGTTTAGATTTTTGGAATGAGCAGTTCTTC.